This entry lists 3 T cell receptor beta chains sequenced from one sample in a study of T cell repertoires in cytomegalovirus infection. Using its own MiXCR run on the reads, TCRdb lists one record per CDR3 protein. The sample contains approximately 730,000 distinct CDR3 sequences, 25% to 30% of which appear only once. Their antigens are not known. This specimen consisted of cultured CD8+ T cells from PBMCs, obtained from culture after CMV antigen stimulation. The origin of the receptors is a human donor in good health (CMV status not recorded). Some clones in this sample may be carry-over from other donors' samples.

V and J are TRBV7-6 and TRBJ2-2; D gene ambiguous. CDR1 SGHVS and CDR2 FNYEAQ come from the germline V gene. V dropped 2 bases and J dropped 1 base, with 8 bases sitting between them. This CDR3 is built from 15 residues. The CDR3 region has the DNA TGTGCCAGCAGCTTAACGACTGTGAACACCGGGGAGCTGTTTTTT. The encoded protein is CASSLTTVNTGELFF.

The chain uses TRBV7-9 and TRBJ2-5; 9 nucleotides agree with TRBD1. The germline CDR1 and CDR2 sequences are SEHNR and FQNEAQ (reference sequence). Trimming cost V 5 bases and J 1 base; bases outside gene matches: 8. This CDR3 is 16 amino acids long. In DNA, the CDR3 is TGTGCCAGCAGCACTCGGACAGGGGCAGTCCAAGAGACCCAGTACTTC. Translation: CASSTRTGAVQETQYF.

This chain joins TRBV5-1 and TRBJ1-1; the match to TRBD1 covers 8 bases. Unmatched junction bases numbered 9, after V lost 4 bases and J lost 1 base. This CDR3 has 16 residues. Germline CDR1 and CDR2: SGHRS and YFSETQ. CDR3: CASSVFDRGRNTEAFF. DNA of the CDR3: TGCGCCAGCAGCGTCTTCGACAGGGGTAGGAACACTGAAGCTTTCTTT.